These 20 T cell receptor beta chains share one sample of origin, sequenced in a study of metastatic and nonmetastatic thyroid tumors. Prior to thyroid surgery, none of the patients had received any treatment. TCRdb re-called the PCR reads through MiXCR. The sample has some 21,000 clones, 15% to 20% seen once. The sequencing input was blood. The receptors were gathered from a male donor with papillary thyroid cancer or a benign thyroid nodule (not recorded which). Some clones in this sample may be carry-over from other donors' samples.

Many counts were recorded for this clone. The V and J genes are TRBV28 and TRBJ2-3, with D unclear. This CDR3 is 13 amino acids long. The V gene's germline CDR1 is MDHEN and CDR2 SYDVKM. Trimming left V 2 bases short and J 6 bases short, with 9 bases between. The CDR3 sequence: CASSLLRVDTQYF. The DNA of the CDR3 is TGTGCCAGCAGTTTACTAAGGGTGGATACGCAGTATTTT. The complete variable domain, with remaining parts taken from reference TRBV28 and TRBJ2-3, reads DVKVTQSSRYLVKRTGEKVFLECVQDMDHENMFWYRQDPGLGLRLIYFSYDVKMKEKGDIPEGYSVSREKKERFSLILESASTNQTSMYLCASSLLRVDTQYFGPGTRLTVL.

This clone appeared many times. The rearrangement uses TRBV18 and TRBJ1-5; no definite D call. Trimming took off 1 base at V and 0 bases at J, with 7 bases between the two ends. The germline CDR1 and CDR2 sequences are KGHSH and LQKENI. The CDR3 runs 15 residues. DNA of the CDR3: TGTGCCAGCTCACCACTCGGGGATAGCAATCAGCCCCAGCATTTT. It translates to CASSPLGDSNQPQHF. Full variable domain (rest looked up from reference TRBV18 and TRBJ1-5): NAGVMQNPRHLVRRRGQEARLRCSPMKGHSHVYWYRQLPEEGLKFMVYLQKENIIDESGMPKERFSAEFPKEGPSILRIQQVVRGDSAAYFCASSPLGDSNQPQHFGDGTRLSIL.

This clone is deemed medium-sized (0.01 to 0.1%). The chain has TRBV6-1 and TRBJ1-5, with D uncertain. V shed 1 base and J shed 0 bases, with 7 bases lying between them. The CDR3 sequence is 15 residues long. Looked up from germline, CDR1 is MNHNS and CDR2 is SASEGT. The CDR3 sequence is CASSEEVLSNQPQHF. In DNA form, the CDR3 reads TGTGCCAGCAGTGAAGAAGTCCTTAGCAATCAGCCCCAGCATTTT.

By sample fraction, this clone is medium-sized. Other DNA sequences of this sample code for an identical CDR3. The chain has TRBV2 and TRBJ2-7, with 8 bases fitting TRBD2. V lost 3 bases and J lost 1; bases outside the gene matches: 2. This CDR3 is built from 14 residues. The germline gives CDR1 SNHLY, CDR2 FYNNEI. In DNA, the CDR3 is TGTGCCAGCAGTGAGGGGACTAGATCCTACGAGCAGTACTTC. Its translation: CASSEGTRSYEQYF.

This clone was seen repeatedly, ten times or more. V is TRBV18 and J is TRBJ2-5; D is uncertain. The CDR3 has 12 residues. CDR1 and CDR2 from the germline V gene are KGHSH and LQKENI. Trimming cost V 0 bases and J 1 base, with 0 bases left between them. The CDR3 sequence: CASSPPQETQYF. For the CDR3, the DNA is TGTGCCAGCTCACCACCCCAAGAGACCCAGTACTTC.

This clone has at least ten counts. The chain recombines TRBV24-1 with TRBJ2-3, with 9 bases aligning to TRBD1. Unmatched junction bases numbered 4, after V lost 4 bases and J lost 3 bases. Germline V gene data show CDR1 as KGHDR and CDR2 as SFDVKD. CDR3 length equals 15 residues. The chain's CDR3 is CATSESGTGTDTQYF. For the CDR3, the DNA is TGTGCCACCAGTGAATCCGGGACAGGGACAGATACGCAGTATTTT.

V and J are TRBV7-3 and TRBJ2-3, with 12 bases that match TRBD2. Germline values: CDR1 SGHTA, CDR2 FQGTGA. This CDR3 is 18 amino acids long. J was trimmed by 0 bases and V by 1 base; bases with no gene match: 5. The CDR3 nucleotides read TGTGCCAGCAGCTTAATCCTAGCGGGAGGGCCAAGCACAGATACGCAGTATTTT. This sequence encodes CASSLILAGGPSTDTQYF.

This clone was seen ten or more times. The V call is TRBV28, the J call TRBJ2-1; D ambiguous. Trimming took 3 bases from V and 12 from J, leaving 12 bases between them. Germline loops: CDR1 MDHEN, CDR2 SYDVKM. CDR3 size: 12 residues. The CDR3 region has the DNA TGTGCCAGCAGTTTCTCCTCCTATGGGCAGTTCTTC. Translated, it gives CASSFSSYGQFF.

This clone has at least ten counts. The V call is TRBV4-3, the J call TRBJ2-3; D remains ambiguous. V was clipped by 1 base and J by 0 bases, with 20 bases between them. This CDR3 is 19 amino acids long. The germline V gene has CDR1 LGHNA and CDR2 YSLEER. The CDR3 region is CASSQAPLKSFSSTDTQYF. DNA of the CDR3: TGCGCCAGCAGCCAAGCGCCCCTGAAGTCCTTTTCAAGCACAGATACGCAGTATTTT.

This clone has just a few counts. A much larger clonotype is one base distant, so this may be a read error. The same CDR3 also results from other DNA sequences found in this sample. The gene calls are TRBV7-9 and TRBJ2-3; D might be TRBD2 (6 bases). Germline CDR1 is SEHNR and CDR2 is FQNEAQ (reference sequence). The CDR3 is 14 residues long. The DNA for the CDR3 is TGTGCCAGCAGAGGGACTCCCCGCACGGATACGCAGTATTTT. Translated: CASRGTPRTDTQYF.

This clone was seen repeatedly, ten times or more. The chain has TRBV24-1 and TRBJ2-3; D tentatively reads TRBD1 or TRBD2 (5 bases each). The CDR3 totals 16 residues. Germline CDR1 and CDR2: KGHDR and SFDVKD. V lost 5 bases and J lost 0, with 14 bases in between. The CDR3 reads CATSGRDPASTDTQYF. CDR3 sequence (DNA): TGTGCCACCAGTGGCCGGGACCCCGCTAGCACAGATACGCAGTATTTT.

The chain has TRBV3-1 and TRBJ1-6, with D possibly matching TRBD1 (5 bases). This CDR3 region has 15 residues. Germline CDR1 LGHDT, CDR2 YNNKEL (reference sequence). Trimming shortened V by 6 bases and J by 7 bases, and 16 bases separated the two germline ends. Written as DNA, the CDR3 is TGTGCCAGCAGTTTAGGGACCCATGGGAATTCACCCCTCCACTTT. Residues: CASSLGTHGNSPLHF.

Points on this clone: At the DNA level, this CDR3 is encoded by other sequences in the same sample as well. DNA of the CDR3: TGCGCCAGCAGCTTGGCGGGGGGGCAAGAGACCCAGTACTTC. Residues: CASSLAGGQETQYF. This chain uses TRBV5-1 with TRBJ2-5; 8 bases match TRBD2. Germline V lookup: CDR1 SGHRS, CDR2 YFSETQ. Losses at the gene ends were 0 bases for V and 2 bases for J; bases not matched to a gene: 0. This CDR3 has 14 amino acids.

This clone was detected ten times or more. The CDR3 is CASSPVLGQLGETQYF. CDR3 in DNA: TGTGCCAGCTCACCGGTCTTGGGGCAGCTTGGGGAGACCCAGTACTTC. The rearrangement links TRBV18 to TRBJ2-5; possible D gene TRBD1, 5 bases. The CDR3 consists of 16 residues. CDR1 KGHSH and CDR2 LQKENI come from the germline V gene. V was trimmed by 3 bases and J by 5 bases, leaving 19 bases between them.

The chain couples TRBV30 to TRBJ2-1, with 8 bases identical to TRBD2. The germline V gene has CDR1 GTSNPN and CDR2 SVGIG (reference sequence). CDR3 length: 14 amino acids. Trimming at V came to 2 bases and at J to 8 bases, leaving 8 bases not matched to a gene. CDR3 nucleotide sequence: TGTGCCTGGAGTCCACTAGCGGCAGGGGATGAGCAGTTCTTC. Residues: CAWSPLAAGDEQFF.

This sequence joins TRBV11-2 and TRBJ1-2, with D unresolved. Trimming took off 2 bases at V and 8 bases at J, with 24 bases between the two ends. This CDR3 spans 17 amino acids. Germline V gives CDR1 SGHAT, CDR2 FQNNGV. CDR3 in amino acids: CASSLSPGGSSRFGYTF. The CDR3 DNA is TGTGCCAGCAGCTTATCTCCGGGCGGGAGCAGTCGCTTCGGCTACACCTTC.

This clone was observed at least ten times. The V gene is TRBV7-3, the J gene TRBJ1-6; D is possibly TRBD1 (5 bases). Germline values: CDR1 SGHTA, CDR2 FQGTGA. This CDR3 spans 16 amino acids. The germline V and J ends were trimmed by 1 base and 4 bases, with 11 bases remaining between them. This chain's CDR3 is CASSLRQRTYNSPLHF. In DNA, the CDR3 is TGTGCCAGCAGCTTAAGACAGAGGACGTATAATTCACCCCTCCACTTT.

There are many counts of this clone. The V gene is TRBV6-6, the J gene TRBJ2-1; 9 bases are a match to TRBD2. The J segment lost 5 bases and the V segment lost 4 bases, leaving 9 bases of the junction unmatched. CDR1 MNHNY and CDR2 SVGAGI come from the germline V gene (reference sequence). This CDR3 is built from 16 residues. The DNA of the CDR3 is TGTGCCAGCAGTTCCCGAATAGCGGGAGAAAACAATGAGCAGTTCTTC. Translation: CASSSRIAGENNEQFF.

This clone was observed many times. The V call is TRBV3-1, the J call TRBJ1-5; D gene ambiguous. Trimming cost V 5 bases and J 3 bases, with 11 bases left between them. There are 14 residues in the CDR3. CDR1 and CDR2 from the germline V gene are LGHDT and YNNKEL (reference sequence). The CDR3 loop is CASSSRGNNQPQHF. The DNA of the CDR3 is TGTGCCAGCAGCTCACGCGGTAACAATCAGCCCCAGCATTTT.

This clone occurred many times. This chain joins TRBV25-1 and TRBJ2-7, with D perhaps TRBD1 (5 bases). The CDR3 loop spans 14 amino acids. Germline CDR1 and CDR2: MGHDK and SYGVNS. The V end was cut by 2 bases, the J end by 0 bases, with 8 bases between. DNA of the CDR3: TGTGCCAGCAGTGAACACAGGAGCTCCTACGAGCAGTACTTC. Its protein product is CASSEHRSSYEQYF.